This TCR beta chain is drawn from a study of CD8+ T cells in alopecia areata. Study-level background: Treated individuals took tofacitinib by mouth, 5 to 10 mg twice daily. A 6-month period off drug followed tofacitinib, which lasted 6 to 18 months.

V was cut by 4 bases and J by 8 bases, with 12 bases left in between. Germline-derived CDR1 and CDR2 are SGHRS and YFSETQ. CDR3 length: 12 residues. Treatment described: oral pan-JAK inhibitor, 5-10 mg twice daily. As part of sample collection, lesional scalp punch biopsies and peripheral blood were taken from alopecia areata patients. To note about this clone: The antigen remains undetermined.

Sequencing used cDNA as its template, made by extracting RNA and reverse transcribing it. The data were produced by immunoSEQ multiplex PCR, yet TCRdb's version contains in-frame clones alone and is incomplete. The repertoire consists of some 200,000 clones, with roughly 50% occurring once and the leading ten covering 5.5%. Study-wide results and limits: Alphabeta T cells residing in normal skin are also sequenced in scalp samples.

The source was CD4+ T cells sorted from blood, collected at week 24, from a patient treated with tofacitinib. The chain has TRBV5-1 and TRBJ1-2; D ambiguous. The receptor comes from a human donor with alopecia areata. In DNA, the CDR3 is TGCGCCAGCAGCCGGGAGGGTGTGGGCTACACCTTC. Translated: CASSREGVGYTF.